The 17 T cell receptor beta chains below come from one sample, sequenced in a study of T-cell memory formation after mild COVID-19 (dated by TCRdb to 2020 to 2023). Library generation was performed with 5' RACE. TCRdb lists the instrument as Illumina NovaSeq 6000. TCRdb passed the public sequencing reads through fastp at Q25 and MiXCR, retaining productive beta sequences. Each CDR3 protein appears once, grouped with its most common genes and DNA. For this sample the table gives about 240,000 distinct CDR3 sequences, of which approximately 10% were detected only once. The biggest ten clones account for 20% to 25% of the sample. Sequenced material: PBMCs or a T cell subset sorted from them (not recorded which). The origin of the receptors is a man aged 18 to 30 who had mild COVID-19 (a few samples of this study predate the infection). The sample titles of this study are shuffled in the database, so cell type and time point are left out; the donor was told from shared clones.

This clonotype was observed many times. The chain employs TRBV6-6 and TRBJ2-7; the D gene is possibly TRBD2 (6 bases). The CDR3 has 13 residues. Germline CDR1 is MNHNY and CDR2 is SVGAGI (reference sequence). Deletions cut 2 bases from V and 6 bases from J, with 11 bases between. The CDR3 loop is CASSYATGGEQYV. The CDR3 coding sequence is TGTGCCAGCAGTTACGCGACCGGGGGCGAGCAGTACGTC.

This clonotype was observed a few times. The genes are TRBV7-3 and TRBJ2-1, with 10 bases aligning to TRBD2. Germline CDR1 reads SGHTA; CDR2 reads FQGTGA. The CDR3 runs to 15 residues. The ends lost 5 bases at V and 5 bases at J; junction bases unmatched: 6. The CDR3 DNA follows: TGTGCCAGCAGCACACTAGCGGGGATTCACAATGAGCAGTTCTTC. Translating it yields CASSTLAGIHNEQFF.

The chain employs TRBV24-1 and TRBJ2-2; the D gene could be TRBD1 or TRBD2 (5 bases each). CDR3 size: 15 residues. CDR1 and CDR2 (germline): KGHDR, SFDVKD. Deletions cut 10 bases from V and 0 bases from J, with 14 bases between. In nucleotides, the CDR3 is TGTGCCACTCATTCCGGGACGGCGAACACCGGGGAGCTGTTTTTT. Its translation: CATHSGTANTGELFF.

The chain joins TRBV6-6 to TRBJ1-2; D is possibly TRBD1 (5 bases). The V gene lost 7 bases and the J gene lost 6 bases, with 18 bases spanning the gap. The CDR3 covers 14 residues. Germline loops: CDR1 MNHNY, CDR2 SVGAGI (reference sequence). The CDR3 sequence: CASTPQVQGNGYTF. In DNA, the CDR3 is TGTGCCAGCACCCCCCAGGTTCAGGGCAATGGCTACACCTTC.

This clonotype was observed many times. The rearrangement links TRBV10-3 to TRBJ1-2; D ambiguous. Trimming stripped 0 bases from V and 7 bases from J, with 9 bases between. The germline V gene has CDR1 ENHRY and CDR2 SYGVKD. This CDR3 contains 13 residues. The CDR3 sequence is CAISESGAFGYTF. The CDR3 bases are TGTGCCATCAGTGAGTCTGGCGCTTTTGGCTACACCTTC.

This clonotype was counted a few times. The genes are TRBV5-1 and TRBJ1-2, with 7 bases matching TRBD1. This CDR3 is 13 amino acids long. V shed 2 bases and J 8 bases; nucleotides not matched to a gene: 6. Germline values: CDR1 SGHRS, CDR2 YFSETQ. This CDR3 is CASSLGQDVGYTF. The CDR3 DNA reads as TGCGCCAGCAGCTTAGGACAGGACGTAGGCTACACCTTC.

This clonotype was counted ten times or more. In DNA, the CDR3 is TGTGCCAGCAGCTGGGCGGGCGGTGAGCAGTTCTTC. Translation: CASSWAGGEQFF. This chain uses TRBV5-6 with TRBJ2-1; perhaps TRBD2 as D (5 bases). Trimming pared 3 bases from V and 9 bases from J, leaving 10 bases between. This CDR3 is 12 amino acids long. Germline CDR1 SGHDT, CDR2 YYEEEE.

This clonotype has at least ten counts. The V call is TRBV7-9, the J call TRBJ2-5; no clear D. CDR3 length: 15 amino acids. The germline V gene has CDR1 SEHNR and CDR2 FQNEAQ (reference sequence). Trimming took off 3 bases at V and 4 bases at J, with 15 bases between the two ends. The CDR3: CASSFLSLASETQYF. The CDR3 nucleotides read TGTGCCAGCAGCTTTCTCTCGTTGGCCTCAGAGACCCAGTACTTC.

CDR3 amino acids: CSVATGTDNTGELFF. The DNA for the CDR3 is TGCAGCGTTGCTACCGGGACTGACAACACCGGGGAGCTGTTTTTT. The V call is TRBV29-1, the J call TRBJ2-2; D may be TRBD2 (6 bases). V gave up 4 bases and J gave up 2 bases, with 14 bases separating them. This CDR3 has 15 residues. In germline, CDR1 is SQVTM, CDR2 ANQGSEA.

This clonotype was counted between two and nine times. The chain has TRBV29-1 and TRBJ1-1; the D is unclear. The length of the CDR3 is 10 residues. The germline V gene has CDR1 SQVTM and CDR2 ANQGSEA. V lost 6 bases, J lost 4 bases, and 6 bases lay in between. The DNA of the CDR3 is TGCAGCGTGTTAGGCACTGAAGCTTTCTTT. Residues: CSVLGTEAFF.

The chain joins TRBV6-2 or TRBV6-3 to TRBJ2-7; D not certain. V was cut by 2 bases and J by 4 bases, with 6 bases left in between. Germline loops: CDR1 MNHEY, CDR2 SVGEGT. This CDR3 has 12 residues. CDR3 region: CASSYNLYEQYF. CDR3 coding DNA: TGTGCCAGCAGTTACAACCTTTACGAGCAGTACTTC.

This clonotype was counted between two and nine times. This sequence joins TRBV7-2 and TRBJ2-1; TRBD1 matches 7 bases. The J segment lost 6 bases and the V segment lost 5 bases, leaving 4 bases of the junction unmatched. In germline, CDR1 is SGHTA, CDR2 FQGNSA. This CDR3 is built from 13 residues. The CDR3 region has the DNA TGTGCCAGCAGCGCCGGGACAGTCAATGAGCAGTTCTTC. It is translated as CASSAGTVNEQFF.

This clonotype showed up many times. The chain uses TRBV29-1 and TRBJ2-3; D is ambiguous. Germline values: CDR1 SQVTM, CDR2 ANQGSEA. This CDR3 spans 12 amino acids. V gave up 5 bases and J gave up 2 bases, with 8 bases separating them. In DNA, the CDR3 is TGCAGCGTTAGGTGGGACACAGATACGCAGTATTTT. Amino acids: CSVRWDTDTQYF.

The genes are TRBV19 and TRBJ1-1; D may be TRBD1 (5 bases). The ends were cut back, 7 bases at V and 3 bases at J, with 6 bases in the middle. This CDR3 has 11 amino acids. Germline V gene lookup returns CDR1 LNHDA and CDR2 SQIVND (reference sequence). As DNA, the CDR3 is TGTGCCAGTAAACAGGACACTGAAGCTTTCTTT. Translation gives CASKQDTEAFF.

The V gene is TRBV12-3 or TRBV12-4, the J gene TRBJ2-7; D possibly matches TRBD1 or TRBD2 (5 bases each). CDR3 length equals 14 residues. Trimming removed 1 base from V and 4 bases from J, with 11 bases in between. The CDR3 DNA reads as TGTGCCAGCAGTTTAGGACAGTGGGGGTACGAGCAGTACTTC. Its protein product is CASSLGQWGYEQYF.

The chain recombines TRBV3-1 with TRBJ1-5, with D hard to call. The CDR3 runs to 14 residues. V dropped 0 bases and J dropped 6 bases, with 9 bases sitting between them. Germline CDR1 is LGHDT and CDR2 is YNNKEL (reference sequence). The CDR3 coding sequence is TGTGCCAGCAGCCAAGATAGCTGGGGTCAGCCCCAGCATTTT. Translated, it gives CASSQDSWGQPQHF.

V is TRBV3-1 and J is TRBJ2-7; perhaps TRBD2 as D (6 bases). This CDR3 has 14 amino acids. The V and J ends lost 0 bases and 3 bases respectively, with 9 bases between them. Germline V gene data show CDR1 as LGHDT and CDR2 as YNNKEL (reference sequence). For the CDR3, the DNA is TGTGCCAGCAGCCAAGATTTGGGAGGCTACGAGCAGTACGTC. Amino acid sequence: CASSQDLGGYEQYV.